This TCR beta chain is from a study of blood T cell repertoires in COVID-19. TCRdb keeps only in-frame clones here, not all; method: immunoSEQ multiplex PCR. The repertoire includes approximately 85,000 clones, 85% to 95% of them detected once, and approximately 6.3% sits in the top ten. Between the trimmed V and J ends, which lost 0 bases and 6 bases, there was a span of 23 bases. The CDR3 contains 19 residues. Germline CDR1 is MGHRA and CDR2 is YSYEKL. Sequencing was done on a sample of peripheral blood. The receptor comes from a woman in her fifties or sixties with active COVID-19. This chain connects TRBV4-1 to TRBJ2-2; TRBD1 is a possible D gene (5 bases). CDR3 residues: CASSQDTVTDLKKAGELFF. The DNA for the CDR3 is TGCGCCAGCAGCCAAGATACCGTGACAGATCTAAAGAAAGCCGGGGAGCTGTTTTTT.